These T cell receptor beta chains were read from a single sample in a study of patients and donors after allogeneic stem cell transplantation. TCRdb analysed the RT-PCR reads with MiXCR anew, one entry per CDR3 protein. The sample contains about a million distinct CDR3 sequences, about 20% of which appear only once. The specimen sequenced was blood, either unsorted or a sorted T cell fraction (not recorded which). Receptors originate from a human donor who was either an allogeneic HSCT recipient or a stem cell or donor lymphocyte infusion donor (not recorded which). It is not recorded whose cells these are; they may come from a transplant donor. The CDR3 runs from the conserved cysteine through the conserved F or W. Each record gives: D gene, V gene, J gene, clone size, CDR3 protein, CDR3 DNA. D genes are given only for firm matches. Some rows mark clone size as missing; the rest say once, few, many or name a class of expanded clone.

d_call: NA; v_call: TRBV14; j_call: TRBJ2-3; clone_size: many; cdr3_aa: CASSQDSGSTDTQYF; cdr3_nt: TGTGCCAGCAGCCAAGATAGTGGCAGCACAGATACGCAGTATTTT
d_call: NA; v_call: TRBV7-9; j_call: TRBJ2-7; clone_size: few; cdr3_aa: CASSLAELEQYF; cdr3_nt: TGTGCCAGCAGCTTAGCCGAGCTCGAGCAGTACTTC
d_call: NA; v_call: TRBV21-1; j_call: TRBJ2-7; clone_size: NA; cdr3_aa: CASSVTSLGLTYEQYF; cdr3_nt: TGTGCCAGCAGCGTAACTAGCCTAGGCCTAACCTACGAGCAGTACTTC
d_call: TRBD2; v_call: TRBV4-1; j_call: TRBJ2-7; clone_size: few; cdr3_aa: CASSSGTSGSGEQYF; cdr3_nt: TGCGCCAGCAGCTCCGGGACTAGCGGGAGCGGCGAGCAGTACTTC
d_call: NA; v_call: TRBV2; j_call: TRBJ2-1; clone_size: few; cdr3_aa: CASQDLSSSYNEQFF; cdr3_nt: TGTGCCAGCCAGGACCTTTCGAGCTCCTACAATGAGCAGTTCTTC
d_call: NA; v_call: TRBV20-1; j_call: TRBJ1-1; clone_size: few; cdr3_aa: CSATDSQAMNTEAFF; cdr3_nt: TGCAGTGCTACGGACAGCCAAGCCATGAACACTGAAGCTTTCTTT
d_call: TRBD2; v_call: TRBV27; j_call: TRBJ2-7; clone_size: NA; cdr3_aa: CASSGLAGGTYEQYF; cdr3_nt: TGTGCCAGCAGTGGACTAGCGGGGGGCACCTACGAGCAGTACTTC
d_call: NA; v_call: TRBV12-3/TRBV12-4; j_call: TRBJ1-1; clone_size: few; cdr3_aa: CASSPGVQMNTEAFF; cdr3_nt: TGTGCCAGCAGTCCGGGGGTTCAAATGAACACTGAAGCTTTCTTT
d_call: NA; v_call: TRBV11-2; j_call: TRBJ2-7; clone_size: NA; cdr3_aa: CASSPDRDWNYEQYF; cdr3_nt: TGTGCCAGCAGCCCGGACCGGGACTGGAACTACGAGCAGTACTTC
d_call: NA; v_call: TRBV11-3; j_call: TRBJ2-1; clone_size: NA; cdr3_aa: CASSLDGSAGTYNEQFF; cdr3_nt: TGTGCCAGCAGCTTAGATGGTTCGGCAGGAACCTACAATGAGCAGTTCTTC
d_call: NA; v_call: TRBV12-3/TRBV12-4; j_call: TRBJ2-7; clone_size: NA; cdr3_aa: CASLRWGASEQYF; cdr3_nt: TGTGCCAGTTTAAGGTGGGGGGCCAGCGAGCAGTACTTC
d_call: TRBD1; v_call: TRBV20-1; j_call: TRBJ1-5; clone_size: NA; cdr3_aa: CSTQGDSNQPQHF; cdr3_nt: TGCAGTACTCAGGGGGATAGCAATCAGCCCCAGCATTTT